This TCR beta chain stems from a study of blood T cell repertoires in COVID-19. On the study more broadly: Spain, Italy and the United States supplied samples that represented acute and convalescent COVID-19. PBMCs, B-cell-depleted T cells, or T cells were the source of the cDNA or gDNA that made up the material.

Original processing methods: Using reference gene primer amplification, nucleated cell counts were estimated. Profiled with immunoSEQ multiplex PCR; TCRdb holds only in-frame clones, not every one. That table supplies the V and J calls and clone size; D and trimming were determined from the DNA. This table has more than 250,000 clones, over 75% appearing once. The CDR3 extends over 12 amino acids. Germline V CDR1 and CDR2: LGHDT, YNNKEL (reference sequence). The V gene lost 4 bases and the J gene lost 10 bases, with 13 bases spanning the gap. This clone is termed medium-sized. Sequencing was performed on peripheral blood. The receptor's source is a human donor in a cohort sampled during active COVID-19. The chain carries TRBV3-1 (or the pseudogene TRBV3-2) and TRBJ1-2; D remains unclear. CDR3 sequence reads: CASSLPPSHYTF. For the CDR3, the DNA is TGTGCCAGCAGCCTCCCCCCATCCCACTACACCTTC.